What follows describes a single TCR beta chain. In the source study's methods: Reference gene primers were amplified, and this amplification served to estimate nucleated cell counts. Repertoires were generated with immunoSEQ multiplex PCR, while TCRdb's copy carries only in-frame clones and drops some. That table is the source of V, J and clone size, and D and trimming were worked out from the DNA. Of approximately 30,000 clones detected, about 93% appear once; the ten largest clones hold 4% to 6.5%. V lost 5 bases and J 4 bases, leaving 11 bases between the germline ends. CDR1 is SGHTA and CDR2 is FQGTGA in the germline V gene. This CDR3 has 13 amino acids. The source of the sample is a study of blood T cell repertoires in COVID-19. At the level of the study: Collection of acute and convalescent COVID-19 samples took place in the United States, Italy and Spain.

Input material: peripheral blood. This clonotype was obtained from a human donor in a cohort sampled during active COVID-19. The V and J genes are TRBV7-3 and TRBJ1-2; D gene unclear. Here the CDR3 DNA reads TGTGCCAGCAGCCCCGCGTCCGGCTATGGCTACACCTTC. It is translated as CASSPASGYGYTF.